This T cell receptor beta chain comes out of a study of OX40 agonist ivuxolimab in advanced cancers. About the study: Patients' therapy was ivuxolimab, an antibody that acts as an agonist of OX40 (CD134). Earlier treatment with anti-PD-1, anti-PD-L1 or anti-CTLA-4 was permitted, and roughly 40% had received some.

Losses at the gene ends were 0 bases for V and 5 bases for J; bases not matched to a gene: 10. Germline loops: CDR1 SGDLS, CDR2 YYNGEE. There are 16 residues in the CDR3. Assay used: immunoSEQ multiplex PCR; TCRdb lists only in-frame clones, some missing. The table records roughly 62,000 clones, around 90% of them present only once. Autoimmune disease history or systemic immunosuppression excluded patients. Sequenced material: CD4+ or CD8+ T cells sorted from blood, taken in a trial of the OX40 agonist ivuxolimab. The source is an adult with an advanced solid tumor such as melanoma, head and neck, liver or kidney cancer. The gene calls are TRBV9 and TRBJ1-2; 7 bases align to TRBD1. The CDR3 loop is CASSVGGGDGGYGYTF. CDR3 sequence (DNA): TGTGCCAGCAGCGTAGGAGGGGGCGACGGGGGATATGGCTACACCTTC.